This T cell receptor beta chain emerged from a study of blood T cell repertoires in COVID-19. Donors of Cohort 3 who recovered were those that had two negative PCRs, clearance, or symptom resolution. Repertoires were generated with immunoSEQ multiplex PCR, while TCRdb's copy carries only in-frame clones and drops some. This sample has roughly 230,000 clones; roughly 84% occur once, and the top ten carry 3.4%. This clonotype was sampled from a man aged 45-60 years who had recovered from COVID-19. Material for sequencing was PBMCs or T cells enriched from blood (not recorded which).

DNA of the CDR3: TGTGCCAGCAGTTTAAGGGGCGGTGCTCACGAGCAGTACTTC. As protein: CASSLRGGAHEQYF. This chain joins TRBV27 and TRBJ2-7; a possible D gene is TRBD1 (5 bases). From germline, CDR1 is MNHEY and CDR2 SMNVEV (reference sequence). The V gene lost 2 bases and the J gene lost 5 bases, with 13 bases spanning the gap. The CDR3 runs to 14 residues.